These 24 T cell receptor beta chains share one sample of origin, sequenced in a study of CD8+CD57+ T cells in acquired aplastic anemia. The study profiled TCR beta VDJ and CDR3 using genomic DNA as template. TCRdb fed the reads into MiXCR, producing one record per CDR3 protein. Of approximately 81,000 distinct CDR3 sequences in the sample, roughly half were seen once. Input material: sorted CD4+, CD8+, or CD8+CD57+ T cells (not recorded which) from PBMCs. These receptors all come from a human donor in good health, serving as a control.

The chain employs TRBV25-1 and TRBJ2-5, with D possibly being TRBD2 (6 bases). The CDR3 sequence is 16 residues long. Germline CDR1 and CDR2: MGHDK and SYGVNS. Trimming shortened V by 6 bases and J by 1 base, and 18 bases separated the two germline ends. The DNA of the CDR3 is TGTGCCAGCAGCTTCCGGAGGCGGGGTTCCCAAGAGACCCAGTACTTC. It translates to CASSFRRRGSQETQYF. Complete variable domain (other parts from reference TRBV25-1 and TRBJ2-5): EADIYQTPRYLVIGTGKKITLECSQTMGHDKMYWYQQDPGMELHLIHYSYGVNSTEKGDLSSESTVSRIRTEHFPLTLESARPSHTSQYLCASSFRRRGSQETQYFGPGTRLLVL.

V is TRBV29-1 and J is TRBJ1-5, with 8 bases matching TRBD1. The CDR3 runs to 13 residues. The ends lost 5 bases at V and 4 bases at J; junction bases unmatched: 4. Germline CDR1 reads SQVTM; CDR2 reads ANQGSEA. The CDR3, as DNA: TGCAGCGTTACTGACAGGGGAAATCAGCCCCAGCATTTT. It codes for CSVTDRGNQPQHF.

The chain joins TRBV10-3 to TRBJ2-7; D could derive from TRBD1 or TRBD2 (5 bases each). CDR3 length: 14 residues. V shed 2 bases and J shed 1 base, with 9 bases lying between them. Germline CDR1 is ENHRY and CDR2 is SYGVKD. CDR3 sequence: CAISEGGSSYEQYF. The CDR3 nucleotides are TGTGCCATCAGTGAGGGGGGATCGTCCTACGAGCAGTACTTC.

This clonotype has ten or more counts. This rearrangement joins TRBV19 to TRBJ2-2; TRBD1 aligns across 7 bases. With 11 bases clipped from V and 7 bases from J, the junction kept 10 bases outside the gene matches. The CDR3 loop spans 13 amino acids. Germline values: CDR1 LNHDA, CDR2 SQIVND (reference sequence). CDR3 loop: CAGGRGLHGELFF. In nucleotides, the CDR3 is TGTGCCGGGGGCAGGGGGTTGCACGGGGAGCTGTTTTTT.

The V and J genes are TRBV2 and TRBJ2-1, with a tentative D call TRBD1 (6 bases). The CDR3 is 15 residues long. CDR1 is SNHLY and CDR2 is FYNNEI in the germline V gene. V was pared by 6 bases and J by 2 bases, with 14 bases between. The CDR3 bases are TGTGCCAGCAGGAAACAGGGACCTACCTACAATGAGCAGTTCTTC. Residues: CASRKQGPTYNEQFF.

Note on this clonotype: The CDR3 end shows no conserved phenylalanine or tryptophan, and so a read error is likely. V gene TRBV25-1 combines with J gene TRBJ2-3; the D is unclear. Looked up from germline, CDR1 is MGHDK and CDR2 is SYGVNS. The CDR3 has 14 residues. Trimming pared 6 bases from V and 3 bases from J, leaving 13 bases between. Written as DNA, the CDR3 is TGTGCCAGCAGCCAAGATTGGGGTACAGATACGCAGTATCTT. Translation: CASSQDWGTDTQYL.

This clonotype came up many times. This rearrangement joins TRBV19 to TRBJ2-1, with 8 nucleotides matching TRBD2. This CDR3 has 13 amino acids. Germline CDR1 LNHDA, CDR2 SQIVND (reference sequence). After removal of 9 bases from V and 8 bases from J, the junction contained 9 bases not matched to a gene. DNA of the CDR3: TGTGCCAGCAAGCGGGAGATAAGGGATGAGCAGTTCTTC. Translated, it gives CASKREIRDEQFF.

The J gene is TRBJ1-5, the V gene TRBV10-3; D unresolved. V was pared by 1 base and J by 7 bases, with 14 bases between. Germline V gene sequence: CDR1 ENHRY, CDR2 SYGVKD. The CDR3 sequence is 15 residues long. The DNA for the CDR3 is TGTGCCATCAGTGAGTGGAAGGGAGTCGGCCAGCCCCAGCATTTT. This codes for CAISEWKGVGQPQHF.

The gene calls are TRBV24-1 and TRBJ2-1, with TRBD1 as a possible D gene (5 bases). CDR1 is KGHDR and CDR2 is SFDVKD in the germline V gene. The CDR3 sequence is 16 residues long. V gave up 4 bases and J gave up 7 bases, with 19 bases separating them. The CDR3 nucleotides read TGTGCCACCAGTGACGCTGGGGCCAGCGAGGTTAATGAGCAGTTCTTC. This gives the protein CATSDAGASEVNEQFF.

This clonotype was picked up many times. The chain carries TRBV24-1 and TRBJ2-2; D uncertain. CDR1 is KGHDR and CDR2 is SFDVKD in the germline V gene. V dropped 6 bases and J dropped 3 bases, with 10 bases sitting between them. The CDR3 sequence is 14 residues long. CDR3 nucleotide sequence: TGTGCCACCAGTCCCGGACGGGACACCGGGGAGCTGTTTTTT. Its translation is CATSPGRDTGELFF.

This clonotype was detected only a few times. The rearrangement joins TRBV5-1 to TRBJ1-1; tentatively, D is TRBD1 (6 bases). Germline values: CDR1 SGHRS, CDR2 YFSETQ. V lost 4 bases and J lost 0, with 13 bases in between. This CDR3 is built from 15 residues. The chain's CDR3 is CASSVDSMMNTEAFF. The CDR3 DNA follows: TGCGCCAGCAGCGTGGACAGCATGATGAACACTGAAGCTTTCTTT.

Comment on this clonotype: One end of the junction does not line up with germline, which may come from a read error. V usage is TRBV11-2 and J usage is TRBJ1-2, with TRBD1 identical over 11 bases. The germline gives CDR1 SGHAT, CDR2 FQNNGV. The CDR3 runs to 17 residues. The CDR3 DNA reads as TGTACCAGCAGCTTAAGTTACGGGACAGGGGGGGTCTATGGCTACACCTTC. This translates into CTSSLSYGTGGVYGYTF.

The sample holds many counts of this clonotype. This chain connects TRBV13 to TRBJ1-2; D remains unclear. V lost 2 bases to trimming and J lost 8 bases, with 18 bases between them. This CDR3 has 15 residues. Germline assignment: CDR1 PRHDT and CDR2 FYEKMQ (reference sequence). The CDR3 nucleotides are TGTGCCAGCAGCTTACAGGACGAAGGATTCGAAGGCTACACCTTC. Translated, it gives CASSLQDEGFEGYTF.

This clonotype was seen repeatedly, ten times or more. This chain's CDR3 is CASSEAQGSNYGYTF. In DNA form, the CDR3 reads TGTGCCAGCAGTGAAGCTCAGGGGTCGAACTATGGCTACACCTTC. The J gene is TRBJ1-2, the V gene TRBV6-1; a weak D match, TRBD1 (6 bases). The CDR3 totals 15 residues. Germline values: CDR1 MNHNS, CDR2 SASEGT. V lost 0 bases and J lost 2, with 10 bases in between.

This clonotype showed up just a few times. The chain combines TRBV29-1 with TRBJ1-2; 7 nucleotides match TRBD1. The trim removed 3 bases at V and 2 bases at J, leaving 9 bases unmatched. In germline, CDR1 is SQVTM, CDR2 ANQGSEA. The CDR3 extends over 15 amino acids. CDR3 nucleotide sequence: TGCAGCGTTGAGAGACAGGGAGGTTCAAACTATGGCTACACCTTC. It encodes CSVERQGGSNYGYTF.

The chain links TRBV25-1 to TRBJ2-6, with no clear D. Trimming removed 9 bases from V and 10 bases from J, with 13 bases in between. This CDR3 spans 12 amino acids. Germline CDR1 is MGHDK and CDR2 is SYGVNS. CDR3 in DNA: TGTGCCAGTAGTAACCCTTCGAACGTCCTGACTTTC. Protein: CASSNPSNVLTF.

This clonotype was detected only a few times. A read error may produce the germline difference seen at one junction end. The chain links TRBV7-8 to TRBJ2-1, with 14 bases fitting TRBD2. CDR1 and CDR2 (germline): SGHVS, FQNEAQ. The CDR3 extends over 13 amino acids. CDR3 region: CANSKGLAGDEFF. CDR3 nucleotides: TGTGCCAACAGCAAGGGACTAGCGGGAGATGAGTTCTTC.

The gene calls are TRBV9 and TRBJ2-5; D unclear. The CDR3 sequence is 12 residues long. V lost 2 bases and J 5 bases, leaving 7 bases between the germline ends. Germline CDR1 and CDR2: SGDLS and YYNGEE. CDR3 loop: CASSVSSETQYF. In nucleotides, the CDR3 is TGTGCCAGCAGCGTTAGCAGCGAGACCCAGTACTTC.

The chain carries TRBV19 and TRBJ1-2; 9 bases are shared with TRBD1. V gave up 5 bases and J gave up 2 bases; unmatched junction bases: 12. Germline assignment: CDR1 LNHDA and CDR2 SQIVND (reference sequence). The CDR3 extends over 17 amino acids. The CDR3 reads CASSSGQGRALNYGYTF. The CDR3 nucleotides read TGTGCCAGTAGTTCCGGACAGGGGCGGGCCCTAAACTATGGCTACACCTTC. The whole variable domain, filled in from reference TRBV19 and TRBJ1-2, reads DGGITQSPKYLFRKEGQNVTLSCEQNLNHDAMYWYRQDPGQGLRLIYYSQIVNDFQKGDIAEGYSVSREKKESFPLTVTSAQKNPTAFYLCASSSGQGRALNYGYTFGSGTRLTVV.

This clonotype came up a few times. The genes are TRBV6-1 and TRBJ1-2; no reliable D call. Germline CDR1 MNHNS, CDR2 SASEGT. Trimming removed 3 bases at V and 2 bases at J, with 13 bases between. The CDR3 sequence is 15 residues long. The CDR3 spells CASSDFLTGNYGYTF. CDR3 nucleotides: TGTGCCAGCAGTGACTTTTTGACGGGGAACTATGGCTACACCTTC.

A note on this clonotype: The conserved closing phenylalanine or tryptophan is absent in this CDR3, likely reflecting a read error. The chain is built from TRBV9 and TRBJ2-1, with 8 bases matching TRBD1. Losses at the gene ends were 5 bases for V and 6 bases for J; bases not matched to a gene: 13. The germline V gene has CDR1 SGDLS and CDR2 YYNGEE. The CDR3 runs 16 residues. Here the CDR3 reads CASSYSGQGIPNEQFL. CDR3 nucleotide sequence: TGTGCCAGCAGTTACTCCGGACAGGGAATTCCCAATGAGCAGTTCCTC.

The table lists this clonotype with many counts. The chain links TRBV19 to TRBJ1-4; 7 nucleotides match TRBD1. Trimming took 3 bases from V and 4 from J; bases not matched to a gene: 5. The CDR3 is 15 residues long. Germline V gene sequence: CDR1 LNHDA, CDR2 SQIVND (reference sequence). The CDR3 DNA is TGTGCCAGTAGTATCGGACAGGCGGGTAATGAAAAACTGTTTTTT. Translating gives CASSIGQAGNEKLFF.

The table lists this clonotype with a few counts. This chain uses TRBV24-1 with TRBJ2-3; 7 positions agree with TRBD2. Germline CDR1 reads KGHDR; CDR2 reads SFDVKD. This CDR3 spans 14 amino acids. The V and J ends lost 5 bases and 4 bases, in that order; junction bases with no gene match: 5. Here the CDR3 reads CATSGRGNPDTQYF. The CDR3 DNA is TGTGCCACCAGTGGGCGGGGGAATCCAGATACGCAGTATTTT.

J is TRBJ2-1 and V is TRBV29-1; TRBD2 agrees at 7 bases. Germline V gives CDR1 SQVTM, CDR2 ANQGSEA. V shed 5 bases, J shed 4 bases, and the junction held 5 bases outside the gene matches. CDR3 length equals 13 residues. The CDR3 DNA is TGCAGCGTTCGTTGGCGGGGGTACAATGAGCAGTTCTTC. It is translated as CSVRWRGYNEQFF.